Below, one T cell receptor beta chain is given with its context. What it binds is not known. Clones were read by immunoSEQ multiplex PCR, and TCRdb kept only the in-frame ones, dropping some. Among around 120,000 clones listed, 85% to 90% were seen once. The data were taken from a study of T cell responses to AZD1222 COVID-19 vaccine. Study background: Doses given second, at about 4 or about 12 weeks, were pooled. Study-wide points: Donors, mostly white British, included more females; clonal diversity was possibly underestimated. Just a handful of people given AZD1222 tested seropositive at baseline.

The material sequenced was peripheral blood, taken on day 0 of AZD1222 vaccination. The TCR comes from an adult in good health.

The CDR3 loop reads CASSYSNREMNTEAFF. CDR3 DNA sequence: TGTGCCAGCAGTTATTCAAACAGGGAGATGAACACTGAAGCTTTCTTT. The J gene is TRBJ1-1, the V gene TRBV6-5; possible D gene TRBD1, 6 bases. V was trimmed by 3 bases and J by 0 bases, leaving 14 bases between them. Germline lookup yields CDR1 MNHEY and CDR2 SVGAGI. The CDR3 loop spans 16 amino acids.